The next 27 T cell receptor beta chains were all read from a single sample in a study of OX40 agonist ivuxolimab in advanced cancers. Produced via immunoSEQ multiplex PCR; TCRdb's table is partial and in-frame only. The sample lists 65,000 to 70,000 clones; nearly 85% were seen once. The sequencing used CD4+ or CD8+ T cells sorted from blood, collected in a trial of the OX40 agonist ivuxolimab. The receptors stem from an adult with an advanced solid tumor such as melanoma, head and neck, liver or kidney cancer.

Only a few counts were recorded for this clone. This chain joins TRBV19 and TRBJ2-5, with 8 bases identical to TRBD1. The V gene's germline CDR1 is LNHDA and CDR2 SQIVND (reference sequence). CDR3 length equals 14 residues. V gave up 6 bases and J gave up 5 bases; unmatched junction bases: 8. The CDR3 bases are TGTGCCAGTAGCCACGGGACAGGTTGGGAGACCCAGTACTTC. The encoded protein is CASSHGTGWETQYF. The complete variable domain, with remaining parts taken from reference TRBV19 and TRBJ2-5, reads DGGITQSPKYLFRKEGQNVTLSCEQNLNHDAMYWYRQDPGQGLRLIYYSQIVNDFQKGDIAEGYSVSREKKESFPLTVTSAQKNPTAFYLCASSHGTGWETQYFGPGTRLLVL.

The chain links TRBV5-1 to TRBJ2-7, with 12 bases fitting TRBD1. CDR3 length equals 14 residues. Germline CDR1 is SGHRS and CDR2 is YFSETQ. With 4 bases clipped from V and 7 bases from J, the junction kept 6 bases outside the gene matches. CDR3 nucleotides: TGCGCCAGCAGCACCGGGACAGGGGGCCTAGAGCAGTACTTC. It yields the protein CASSTGTGGLEQYF.

J is TRBJ2-1 and V is TRBV9; D might be TRBD2 (7 bases). Germline V lookup: CDR1 SGDLS, CDR2 YYNGEE. Trimming removed 4 bases from V and 5 bases from J, with 16 bases in between. CDR3 length: 15 amino acids. The CDR3 coding sequence is TGTGCCAGCAGCAGGGGGGGTAAGGAGAACAATGAGCAGTTCTTC. Translated, it gives CASSRGGKENNEQFF.

This clone was seen just once. V and J are TRBV4-1 and TRBJ1-6; D not resolved. The germline V and J ends were trimmed by 4 bases and 5 bases, with 21 bases remaining between them. The CDR3 consists of 18 residues. The germline V gene has CDR1 MGHRA and CDR2 YSYEKL. The CDR3 bases are TGCGCCAGCAGCCCCGAACAAGGCGCACTTAACCATAATTCACCCCTCCACTTT. It specifies CASSPEQGALNHNSPLHF.

The chain recombines TRBV7-8 with TRBJ2-7, with TRBD2 matching 10 bases. V shed 1 base, J shed 2 bases, and the junction held 14 bases outside the gene matches. Germline CDR1 SGHVS, CDR2 FQNEAQ. This CDR3 contains 19 residues. CDR3 protein: CASSLGPSGRDSRTYEQYF. The CDR3 region has the DNA TGTGCCAGCAGCTTAGGTCCTAGCGGGAGAGACAGCCGGACCTACGAGCAGTACTTC.

This clone is labeled medium-sized. This chain joins TRBV30 and TRBJ1-4; 8 nucleotides agree with TRBD1. V lost 3 bases, J lost 7 bases, and 7 bases stayed unmatched. Germline V lookup: CDR1 GTSNPN, CDR2 SVGIG (reference sequence). This CDR3 spans 14 amino acids. The chain's CDR3 is CAWRRTGSSEKLFF. DNA of the CDR3: TGTGCCTGGAGGCGGACAGGGTCGAGTGAAAAACTGTTTTTT.

The chain carries TRBV7-2 and TRBJ1-1, with TRBD1 as a possible D gene (5 bases). Germline CDR1 is SGHTA and CDR2 is FQGNSA. CDR3 size: 15 residues. Trimming shortened V by 5 bases and J by 5 bases, and 18 bases separated the two germline ends. The CDR3, as DNA: TGTGCCAGCAGCCCATTACCGGGGGTTTTTACTGAAGCTTTCTTT. It translates to CASSPLPGVFTEAFF.

The rearrangement uses TRBV7-9 and TRBJ1-4; maybe TRBD1 (6 bases). Deletions cut 8 bases from V and 0 bases from J, with 10 bases between. Germline values: CDR1 SEHNR, CDR2 FQNEAQ (reference sequence). This CDR3 contains 14 residues. CDR3 protein: CASGRGTTNEKLFF. For the CDR3, the DNA is TGTGCCAGCGGCAGGGGAACAACTAATGAAAAACTGTTTTTT.

The rearrangement uses TRBV6-5 and TRBJ2-4, with D hard to call. This CDR3 is built from 13 residues. Germline V CDR1 and CDR2: MNHEY, SVGAGI. Trimming removed 6 bases from V and 7 bases from J, with 13 bases in between. CDR3 loop: CASSAGLPNIQYF. CDR3 in DNA: TGTGCCAGCAGCGCAGGCCTACCCAACATTCAGTACTTC.

V and J are TRBV30 and TRBJ2-7, with D maybe TRBD2 (6 bases). Germline V gives CDR1 GTSNPN, CDR2 SVGIG (reference sequence). There are 14 residues in the CDR3. Trimming stripped 5 bases from V and 2 bases from J, with 16 bases between. For the CDR3, the DNA is TGTGCCTGGCCCCTTAGCGGACTCGCCTACGAGCAGTACTTC. Its translation: CAWPLSGLAYEQYF. Supplemented by reference TRBV30 and TRBJ2-7, the full variable domain reads SQTIHQWPATLVQPVGSPLSLECTVEGTSNPNLYWYRQAAGRGLQLLFYSVGIGQISSEVPQNLSASRPQDRQFILSSKKLLLSDSGFYLCAWPLSGLAYEQYFGPGTRLTVT.

The chain has TRBV1 and TRBJ2-7; the DNA was not compared with TRBD2, the D call given in the table. TRBV1 constitutes a pseudogene. The CDR3 is 14 residues long. The DNA of the CDR3 is TGCACCAGCAGCCCCGTGCGGGATAGCTACGAGCAGTACTTC. Translated, it gives CTSSPVRDSYEQYF.

This chain joins TRBV28 and TRBJ2-1; 9 bases are a match to TRBD1. Germline V gives CDR1 MDHEN, CDR2 SYDVKM. The ends lost 5 bases at V and 3 bases at J; junction bases unmatched: 20. CDR3 size: 20 residues. The chain's CDR3 is CASSILSLRTGDKFYNEQFF. In DNA, the CDR3 is TGTGCCAGCAGTATCCTCTCCCTGAGGACAGGGGACAAATTCTACAATGAGCAGTTCTTC.

The chain is built from TRBV19 and TRBJ2-1, with TRBD1 matching over 7 bases. Trimming at V came to 6 bases and at J to 4 bases, leaving 12 bases not matched to a gene. This CDR3 is built from 16 residues. CDR1 and CDR2 (germline): LNHDA, SQIVND (reference sequence). In DNA, the CDR3 is TGTGCCAGTAGCCGAGGGGGCGCGGTTCAGTACAATGAGCAGTTCTTC. It codes for CASSRGGAVQYNEQFF.

The rearrangement joins TRBV2 to TRBJ1-3; D is perhaps TRBD1 (6 bases). Germline loops: CDR1 SNHLY, CDR2 FYNNEI. The CDR3 is 13 amino acids. Here the CDR3 DNA reads TGTGCATCTTGGCAGGGGACCGGAAACACCATATATTTT. As protein: CASWQGTGNTIYF.

The chain employs TRBV11-2 and TRBJ2-7; TRBD1 agrees at 7 bases. This CDR3 region has 15 residues. The junction had 7 bases not matched to a gene; V was cut back by 5 bases and J by 0 bases. Germline loops: CDR1 SGHAT, CDR2 FQNNGV. For the CDR3, the DNA is TGTGCCAGCAGCGGAGACAGGGTTAACTCCTACGAGCAGTACGTC. Translation gives CASSGDRVNSYEQYV.

The V call is TRBV5-1, the J call TRBJ1-6, with 10 bases that match TRBD1. There are 14 residues in the CDR3. Trimming cost V 4 bases and J 7 bases; bases outside gene matches: 2. CDR1 and CDR2 (germline): SGHRS, YFSETQ. Here the CDR3 DNA reads TGCGCCAGCAGCCCGGGACAGGGGAATTCACCCCTCCACTTT. The encoded protein is CASSPGQGNSPLHF.

The chain is built from TRBV29-1 and TRBJ2-3; D gene uncertain. This CDR3 spans 15 amino acids. V lost 3 bases to trimming and J lost 2 bases, with 15 bases between them. Germline assignment: CDR1 SQVTM and CDR2 ANQGSEA. The chain's CDR3 is CSVDKREGPTDTQYF. DNA of the CDR3: TGCAGCGTTGATAAAAGAGAAGGGCCCACAGATACGCAGTATTTT.

Regarding this clone: Other DNA sequences from this sample encode an identical CDR3 as well. This chain joins TRBV7-2 and TRBJ2-5, with D tentatively TRBD1 (6 bases). The germline V and J ends were trimmed by 1 base and 4 bases, with 7 bases remaining between them. Germline CDR1 reads SGHTA; CDR2 reads FQGNSA. CDR3 size: 13 residues. The CDR3 here is CASSLEQGETQYF. CDR3 bases: TGTGCCAGCAGCTTAGAACAGGGAGAGACCCAGTACTTC. Complete variable domain (other parts from reference TRBV7-2 and TRBJ2-5): GAGVSQSPSNKVTEKGKDVELRCDPISGHTALYWYRQSLGQGLEFLIYFQGNSAPDKSGLPSDRFSAERTGGSVSTLTIQRTQQEDSAVYLCASSLEQGETQYFGPGTRLLVL.

The chain is built from TRBV28 and TRBJ2-5; D is undetermined. V dropped 7 bases and J dropped 5 bases, with 14 bases sitting between them. CDR3 size: 13 residues. Germline V lookup: CDR1 MDHEN, CDR2 SYDVKM. The CDR3 coding sequence is TGTGCCAGCAAGGGATCAGCCAGGGAGACCCAGTACTTC. Translation gives CASKGSARETQYF.

This chain joins TRBV7-9 and TRBJ2-1; tentative D call: TRBD1 (5 bases). V shed 5 bases and J shed 10 bases, with 12 bases lying between them. From germline, CDR1 is SEHNR and CDR2 FQNEAQ (reference sequence). The CDR3 is 12 residues long. The CDR3 is CASSQQGNEQFF. DNA for the CDR3: TGTGCCAGCAGCCAGCAGGGAAACGAGCAGTTCTTC. Variable domain in full (rest from reference TRBV7-9 and TRBJ2-1): DTGVSQNPRHKITKRGQNVTFRCDPISEHNRLYWYRQTLGQGPEFLTYFQNEAQLEKSRLLSDRFSAERPKGSFSTLEIQRTEQGDSAMYLCASSQQGNEQFFGPGTRLTVL.

The chain couples TRBV9 to TRBJ2-1, with TRBD2 matching 13 bases. V shed 0 bases and J 9 bases; nucleotides not matched to a gene: 6. The CDR3 length is 16 residues. The germline V gene encodes CDR1 SGDLS and CDR2 YYNGEE. CDR3 loop: CASSVGGTSGNREQFF. The CDR3 DNA sequence: TGTGCCAGCAGCGTAGGGGGGACTAGCGGGAACCGTGAGCAGTTCTTC.

The chain combines TRBV10-1 with TRBJ1-3; maybe TRBD1 (5 bases). Per germline, CDR1 WNHNN and CDR2 SYGVQD (reference sequence). V gave up 6 bases and J gave up 0 bases, with 15 bases separating them. CDR3 length: 16 amino acids. The CDR3, as DNA: TGCGCCAGCAGCCCGGGACGTCCGAACTCTGGAAACACCATATATTTT. Its translation: CASSPGRPNSGNTIYF.

The chain combines TRBV7-2 with TRBJ1-2, with 9 bases matching TRBD1. The germline V gene encodes CDR1 SGHTA and CDR2 FQGNSA. V trimming: 5 bases; J trimming: 4 bases; junction bases outside the gene matches: 2. CDR3 length equals 13 residues. Written as DNA, the CDR3 is TGTGCCAGCAGCAAGGACAGGGGCTATGGCTACACCTTC. Residues: CASSKDRGYGYTF.

This clone was seen only a few times. The chain recombines TRBV7-8 with TRBJ2-7, with D maybe TRBD1 (6 bases). This CDR3 comprises 13 residues. Germline V gene sequence: CDR1 SGHVS, CDR2 FQNEAQ. Trimming took 5 bases from V and 1 from J, leaving 9 bases between them. The CDR3 coding sequence is TGTGCCAGCAGCGTGGACAGTTCCTACGAGCAGTACTTC. Protein product: CASSVDSSYEQYF.

CDR3 nucleotides: TGTGCCAGCTCACCACAGAGCGGGGAAACTGAAGCTTTCTTT. Translation: CASSPQSGETEAFF. The chain couples TRBV18 to TRBJ1-1; D is unresolved. The CDR3 consists of 14 residues. The V end was cut by 1 base, the J end by 5 bases, with 11 bases between. Per germline, CDR1 KGHSH and CDR2 LQKENI. The full variable domain, with the rest looked up from reference TRBV18 and TRBJ1-1, is NAGVMQNPRHLVRRRGQEARLRCSPMKGHSHVYWYRQLPEEGLKFMVYLQKENIIDESGMPKERFSAEFPKEGPSILRIQQVVRGDSAAYFCASSPQSGETEAFFGQGTRLTVV.

The rearrangement uses TRBV20-1 and TRBJ2-5, with D unclear. Germline V gene sequence: CDR1 DFQATT, CDR2 SNEGSKA (reference sequence). There are 11 residues in the CDR3. V lost 6 bases, J lost 7 bases, and 12 bases lay in between. Written as DNA, the CDR3 is TGCAGTGCAGGCCCCGATGCGACCCAGTACTTC. Amino acids: CSAGPDATQYF.

The chain combines TRBV28 with TRBJ2-6, with D unresolved. Germline V CDR1 and CDR2: MDHEN, SYDVKM. The CDR3 covers 16 residues. Trimming cost V 5 bases and J 3 bases, with 14 bases left between them. For the CDR3, the DNA is TGTGCCAGCAGTCCCAACAGACGTCTTGGGGCCAACGTCCTGACTTTC. Protein: CASSPNRRLGANVLTF.